This TCR beta chain emerged from a study of shared clonotypes between healthy human individuals. The repertoire was sequenced with immunoSEQ multiplex PCR; TCRdb's copy has only in-frame clones and lacks some. The data contain some 490,000 clones, roughly 80% of them seen just once; the ten biggest clones take up around 12%. As regards this clone: This probably arose from a read error, given a far larger clone one base away. The identical CDR3 is also encoded by other nucleotide sequences in the sample.

This clonotype was obtained from a woman between 35 and 50 years old in good health. Some clones in this sample may be carry-over from other donors' samples. What was sequenced was PBMCs.

The CDR3 nucleotides are TGCAGCGTCGGGGACGGCCTGGCTGAAGCCTTCTTT. This translates into CSVGDGLAEAFF. This chain uses TRBV29-1 with TRBJ1-1; weak D call: TRBD1 (5 bases). The CDR3 is 12 residues long. The germline CDR1 and CDR2 sequences are SQVTM and ANQGSEA.